These 18 T cell receptor beta chains originate from one sample sequenced in a study of control samples from healthy donors and cancer patients. TCRdb's table, derived via immunoSEQ multiplex PCR, lists solely in-frame clones and lacks some. The sample shows approximately 120,000 clones, approximately 90% of them seen only once. The specimen was blood. Receptors were obtained from a human donor in good health. The donor label of this sample is uncertain.

This chain connects TRBV30 to TRBJ2-5, with 12 bases aligning to TRBD2. V lost 0 bases and J lost 5; bases outside the gene matches: 7. The CDR3 runs to 16 residues. From germline, CDR1 is GTSNPN and CDR2 SVGIG (reference sequence). As DNA, the CDR3 is TGTGCCTGGAGTGTATCTAGCGGGGGGGTTCGGGAGACCCAGTACTTC. It is translated as CAWSVSSGGVRETQYF.

V usage is TRBV30 and J usage is TRBJ2-3, with 8 bases that match TRBD2. Germline loops: CDR1 GTSNPN, CDR2 SVGIG (reference sequence). The V and J ends lost 4 bases and 0 bases, in that order; junction bases with no gene match: 0. CDR3 length equals 13 residues. The CDR3 DNA reads TGTGCCTGGACTAGCGGGAGCACAGATACGCAGTATTTT. It yields the protein CAWTSGSTDTQYF.

V usage is TRBV6-2 or TRBV6-3 and J usage is TRBJ2-3; 8 nucleotides agree with TRBD1. Germline V lookup: CDR1 MNHEY, CDR2 SVGEGT. The CDR3 covers 17 residues. Unmatched junction bases numbered 15, after V lost 4 bases and J lost 6 bases. The CDR3 bases are TGTGCCAGCAGTTCCACCCTGGGACAGGTCCGGTCCGATACGCAGTATTTT. This sequence encodes CASSSTLGQVRSDTQYF.

The gene calls are TRBV11-2 and TRBJ2-1; maybe TRBD2 (6 bases). CDR3 length equals 17 residues. Germline V gene sequence: CDR1 SGHAT, CDR2 FQNNGV. With 2 bases removed from V and 9 bases from J, the gap between germline ends came to 23 bases. CDR3 DNA sequence: TGTGCCAGCAGCTTAAGCCGGGACTGGATGAATCCCGGTGAGCAGTTCTTC. Translating gives CASSLSRDWMNPGEQFF.

The J gene is TRBJ2-1, the V gene TRBV11-1; 9 positions agree with TRBD2. The length of the CDR3 is 16 residues. CDR1 SGHAT and CDR2 FQDESV come from the germline V gene (reference sequence). J gave up 8 bases and V 5 bases, and 13 bases lay outside the gene matches. The CDR3 sequence: CASSARSGGPGDEQFF. DNA for the CDR3: TGTGCCAGCAGCGCTCGTAGCGGGGGCCCTGGGGATGAGCAGTTCTTC.

This chain links TRBV27 with TRBJ2-2, with 9 bases identical to TRBD2. V dropped 0 bases and J dropped 6; count of bases not matched to a gene: 5. Germline lookup yields CDR1 MNHEY and CDR2 SMNVEV (reference sequence). The CDR3 sequence is 16 residues long. CDR3 in DNA: TGTGCCAGCAGTTTATCGGCGGGGGGGCAGGCCGGGGAGCTGTTTTTT. As protein: CASSLSAGGQAGELFF.

V usage is TRBV9 and J usage is TRBJ1-5; D might be TRBD1 (5 bases). Germline V lookup: CDR1 SGDLS, CDR2 YYNGEE. Between the trimmed V and J ends, which lost 4 bases and 1 base, there was a span of 9 bases. The CDR3 is made up of 14 amino acids. This CDR3 reads CASSFRDSNQPQHF. As DNA, the CDR3 is TGTGCCAGCAGCTTCCGGGACAGCAATCAGCCCCAGCATTTT.

The chain has TRBV24-1 and TRBJ2-7; 9 nucleotides line up with TRBD1. In germline, CDR1 is KGHDR, CDR2 SFDVKD. Trimming removed 5 bases from V and 7 bases from J; junction bases left unmatched: 11. There are 15 residues in the CDR3. The CDR3 DNA follows: TGTGCCACCAGTGCAGGAGGACAGGGGCGCGAGGAGCAGTACTTC. Its translation is CATSAGGQGREEQYF.

This clone has only a few counts. The chain joins TRBV7-2 to TRBJ2-1, with TRBD2 matching over 16 bases. The CDR3 is 16 amino acids. CDR1 is SGHTA and CDR2 is FQGNSA in the germline V gene. V lost 4 bases to trimming and J lost 6 bases; unmatched junction nucleotides: 3. This CDR3 is CASSSGLAGGLNEQFF. The DNA for the CDR3 is TGTGCCAGCAGCTCGGGACTAGCGGGGGGGCTCAATGAGCAGTTCTTC.

This clone was seen more than once but under ten times. This rearrangement joins TRBV19 to TRBJ1-6; no definite D call. The ends were cut back, 7 bases at V and 0 bases at J, with 19 bases in the middle. Germline V gives CDR1 LNHDA, CDR2 SQIVND (reference sequence). The CDR3 length is 18 residues. CDR3 protein: CASKEGATGSSYNSPLHF. CDR3 DNA: TGTGCCAGTAAGGAGGGCGCGACGGGGAGCTCCTATAATTCACCCCTCCACTTT.

V and J are TRBV11-2 and TRBJ2-3, with D perhaps TRBD2 (5 bases). This CDR3 comprises 12 residues. Germline V gene data show CDR1 as SGHAT and CDR2 as FQNNGV. Trimming left V 1 base short and J 9 bases short, with 8 bases between. Here the CDR3 reads CASSLVGETQYF. The CDR3 DNA is TGTGCCAGCAGCTTAGTTGGGGAGACGCAGTATTTT.

The chain couples TRBV18 to TRBJ2-3, with TRBD1 matching over 9 bases. Germline CDR1 and CDR2: KGHSH and LQKENI. V lost 3 bases and J lost 2; bases outside the gene matches: 9. This CDR3 contains 17 residues. The CDR3 DNA is TGTGCCAGCTCACCGGGGCTAGGGACAGGGCACACAGATACGCAGTATTTT. Translated: CASSPGLGTGHTDTQYF.

The chain carries TRBV9 and TRBJ2-3; 8 bases line up with TRBD2. The CDR3 contains 17 residues. CDR1 and CDR2 (germline): SGDLS, YYNGEE. J lost 0 bases, V lost 0 bases, and 6 bases had no gene match. The CDR3 protein is CASSVGAGGVSTDTQYF. DNA of the CDR3: TGTGCCAGCAGCGTAGGGGCGGGGGGAGTCAGCACAGATACGCAGTATTTT.

The V call is TRBV3-1 (or the pseudogene TRBV3-2), the J call TRBJ1-1; no definite D call. This CDR3 spans 14 amino acids. Looked up from germline, CDR1 is LGHDT and CDR2 is YNNKEL (reference sequence). Trimming removed 3 bases from V and 8 bases from J, with 16 bases in between. As DNA, the CDR3 is TGTGCCAGCAGCCATACCTACCCACCGGCGGAAGCTTTCTTT. The encoded protein is CASSHTYPPAEAFF.

This rearrangement joins TRBV5-1 to TRBJ2-7, with 10 bases that match TRBD2. The length of the CDR3 is 16 residues. V trimming: 4 bases; J trimming: 13 bases; junction bases outside the gene matches: 20. Germline V gene data show CDR1 as SGHRS and CDR2 as YFSETQ. CDR3 sequence reads: CASSPGLAGDLTRRYF. The DNA for the CDR3 is TGCGCCAGCAGCCCAGGTCTAGCGGGGGACCTTACTCGTCGCTACTTC.

The chain combines TRBV6-1 with TRBJ1-1; 10 bases agree with TRBD1. The ends lost 2 bases at V and 6 bases at J; junction bases unmatched: 3. Germline V gene sequence: CDR1 MNHNS, CDR2 SASEGT. This CDR3 has 14 amino acids. DNA for the CDR3: TGTGCCAGCAGTGAAATGGGGACAGGGGCTGAAGCTTTCTTT. Protein: CASSEMGTGAEAFF.

The V gene is TRBV11-3, the J gene TRBJ2-1, with D perhaps matching TRBD1 or TRBD2 (5 bases each). The CDR3 is made up of 15 amino acids. The V gene lost 3 bases and the J gene lost 5 bases, with 14 bases spanning the gap. CDR1 and CDR2 from the germline V gene are SGHNT and YENEEA. The CDR3 bases are TGTGCCAGCAGCTTGGGTCAGCAGGGACACAATGAGCAGTTCTTC. Its translation is CASSLGQQGHNEQFF. Filled out from reference TRBV11-3 and TRBJ2-1, the complete variable domain reads EAGVVQSPRYKIIEKKQPVAFWCNPISGHNTLYWYLQNLGQGPELLIRYENEEAVDDSQLPKDRFSAERLKGVDSTLKIQPAELGDSAVYLCASSLGQQGHNEQFFGPGTRLTVL.

This clone was counted between two and nine times. The chain carries TRBV7-3 and TRBJ1-1; no definite D call. Trimming pared 8 bases from V and 8 bases from J, leaving 18 bases between. CDR1 is SGHTA and CDR2 is FQGTGA in the germline V gene. CDR3 length: 13 amino acids. CDR3 coding DNA: TGTGCCAGCGCATTATACTTGGGCTCCGAAGCTTTCTTT. Translating gives CASALYLGSEAFF.